A selection of T cell receptor beta chains follows, all from one sample in a study of CD8 T cells in Susac syndrome. TCRdb re-called the immunoSEQ multiplex PCR reads with MiXCR, one entry per CDR3 protein. The sample lists about 180,000 distinct CDR3 sequences; 95% were seen once. The material sequenced was CD4+ T cells from PBMCs. The receptors were sampled from a human donor with multiple sclerosis. Both conserved end residues are trimmed from each CDR3.

j_gene	v_gene	CDR3aa
TRBJ2-7	TRBV7-9	ASESLAKYEQY
TRBJ2-2	TRBV7-6	ASSRWEGELF
TRBJ2-7	TRBV20-1	SASGGPFLYEQY
TRBJ1-3	TRBV7-9	ASSPTPGGNTIY
TRBJ2-3	TRBV7-2	ASSLGAGPDTQY
TRBJ1-1	TRBV27	ASSLTPGGRTEAF
TRBJ2-7	TRBV27	ASSLRRGGESYEQY
TRBJ1-1	TRBV30	ACKTGGASRTEAF
TRBJ2-7	TRBV5-6	ASSSTGTAYEQY
TRBJ1-2	TRBV6-6	ASSSPGVGYGYT
TRBJ1-2	TRBV15	ATSAGRSNGYT
TRBJ2-1	TRBV5-1	ASSPGGDLTYNEQF
TRBJ2-5	TRBV7-9	ASSFGQVETQY
TRBJ2-7	TRBV12-5	ASGLDPREGYEQY
TRBJ2-6	TRBV2	ASSEYRTGNSGANVLT
TRBJ2-5	TRBV2	ALEQTEGETQY
TRBJ1-1	TRBV16	ASSQGQGASF
TRBJ1-1	TRBV7-3	ASSLFPGASNTEAF
TRBJ1-1	TRBV5-6	ASSTYTEIDTEAF
TRBJ2-3	TRBV20-1	SASRAGASLSTDTQY
TRBJ2-3	TRBV5-1	ASSFGLGSRTDTQY
TRBJ2-1	TRBV29-1	SAGLAFNEQF
TRBJ2-7	TRBV20-1	SASRYYEQY
TRBJ2-7	TRBV3-1	ASSQAGHGFAYEQY
TRBJ1-2	TRBV4-2	ASSQSPKGVNYGYT
TRBJ2-3	TRBV9	ASSVGKWGTGGSSTDTQY
TRBJ2-5	TRBV20-1	SAREGSQETQY
TRBJ2-3	TRBV3-1	ASSQDSVSTDTQY
TRBJ1-1	TRBV3-1	ASSWEGTEAF
TRBJ2-2	TRBV27	ASSFNLAGELF
TRBJ2-3	TRBV9	ASSVGLAGALGTDTQY
TRBJ2-7	TRBV28	ASSFVRQPYEQY
TRBJ2-3	TRBV7-9	ASSLAVGISSDTQY
TRBJ2-2	TRBV20-1	SAKLHRVGELF
TRBJ2-7	TRBV10-1	ASSESVYYEQY
TRBJ1-1	TRBV3-1	ASSPQGVPNTEAF
TRBJ2-6	TRBV11-3	ASRAGANVLT
TRBJ1-1	TRBV20-1	SASPPYTNTEAF
TRBJ2-3	TRBV2	ASSELADTQY
TRBJ2-7	TRBV29-1	SVVGVAYEQY
TRBJ1-1	TRBV27	ASRPPGVTEAF
TRBJ2-7	TRBV2	ASSDLPGYEQY
TRBJ2-7	TRBV7-8	ASSFPGSEQY
TRBJ2-7	TRBV10-2	ASSGQRTYEQY
TRBJ1-3	TRBV5-1	ASSPDITSGNTIY
TRBJ1-6	TRBV2	ASSFRGGNSPLH
TRBJ1-2	TRBV6-1	ASSEISGYT
TRBJ1-5	TRBV30	AWTDNSNQPQH
TRBJ1-5	TRBV24-1	ATSAIFQDRGHGQPQH
TRBJ1-2	TRBV12-3/TRBV12-4	ASSPPDRRYT
TRBJ2-7	TRBV30	AWSVSRAEQY
TRBJ2-7	TRBV15	ATSRGQGVLEQY